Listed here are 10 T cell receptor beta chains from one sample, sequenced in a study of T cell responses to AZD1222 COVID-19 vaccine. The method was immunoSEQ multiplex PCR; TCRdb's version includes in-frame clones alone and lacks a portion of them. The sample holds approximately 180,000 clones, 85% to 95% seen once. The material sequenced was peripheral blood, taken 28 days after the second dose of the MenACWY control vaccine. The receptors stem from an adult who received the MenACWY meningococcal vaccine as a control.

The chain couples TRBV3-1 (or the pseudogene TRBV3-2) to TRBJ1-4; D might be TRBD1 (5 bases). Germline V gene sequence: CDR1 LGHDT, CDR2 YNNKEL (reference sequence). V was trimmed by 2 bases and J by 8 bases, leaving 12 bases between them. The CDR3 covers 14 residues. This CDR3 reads CASSQQGEGEKLFF. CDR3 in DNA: TGTGCCAGCAGCCAACAGGGAGAGGGGGAAAAACTGTTTTTT.

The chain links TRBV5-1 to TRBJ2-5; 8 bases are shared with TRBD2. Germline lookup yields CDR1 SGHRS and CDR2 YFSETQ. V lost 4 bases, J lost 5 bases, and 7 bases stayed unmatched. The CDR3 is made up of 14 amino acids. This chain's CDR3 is CASSPGASGETQYF. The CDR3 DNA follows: TGCGCCAGCAGCCCGGGGGCTAGCGGGGAGACCCAGTACTTC.

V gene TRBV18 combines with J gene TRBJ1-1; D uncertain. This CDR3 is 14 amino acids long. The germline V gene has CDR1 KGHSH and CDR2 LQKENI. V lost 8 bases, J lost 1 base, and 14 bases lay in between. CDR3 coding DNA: TGTGCCAGCGCTAGGGAAAGCGGGAACACTGAAGCTTTCTTT. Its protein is CASARESGNTEAFF.

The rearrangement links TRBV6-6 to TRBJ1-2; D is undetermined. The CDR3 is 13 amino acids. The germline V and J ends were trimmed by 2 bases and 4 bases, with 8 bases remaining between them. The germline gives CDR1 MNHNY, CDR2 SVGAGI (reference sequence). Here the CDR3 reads CASSYDGPYGYTF. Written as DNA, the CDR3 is TGTGCCAGCAGTTACGACGGCCCCTATGGCTACACCTTC.

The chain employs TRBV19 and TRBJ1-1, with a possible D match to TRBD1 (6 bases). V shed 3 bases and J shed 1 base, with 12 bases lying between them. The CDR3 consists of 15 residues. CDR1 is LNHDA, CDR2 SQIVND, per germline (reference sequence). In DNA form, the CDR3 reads TGTGCCAGTAGTATCGGGGGGACACCGAACACTGAAGCTTTCTTT. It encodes CASSIGGTPNTEAFF.

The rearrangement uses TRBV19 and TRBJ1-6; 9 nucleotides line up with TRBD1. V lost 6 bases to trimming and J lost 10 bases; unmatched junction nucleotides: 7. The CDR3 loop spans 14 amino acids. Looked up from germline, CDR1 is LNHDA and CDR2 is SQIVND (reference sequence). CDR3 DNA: TGTGCCAGTAGCCCGGACAGGGGAGGATCACCCCTCCACTTT. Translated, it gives CASSPDRGGSPLHF.

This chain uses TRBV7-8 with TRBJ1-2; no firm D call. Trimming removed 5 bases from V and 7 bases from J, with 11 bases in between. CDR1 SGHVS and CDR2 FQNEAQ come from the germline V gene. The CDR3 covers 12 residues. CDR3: CASSPSLTGYTF. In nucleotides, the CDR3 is TGTGCCAGCAGCCCCTCCCTTACTGGCTACACCTTC.

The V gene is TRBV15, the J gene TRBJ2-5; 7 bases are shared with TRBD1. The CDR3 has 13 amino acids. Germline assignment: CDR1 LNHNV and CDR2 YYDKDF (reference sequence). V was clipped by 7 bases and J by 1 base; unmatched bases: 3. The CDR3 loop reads CATNRDSQETQYF. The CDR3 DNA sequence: TGTGCCACCAATAGGGACAGCCAAGAGACCCAGTACTTC. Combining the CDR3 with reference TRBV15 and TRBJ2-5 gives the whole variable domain DAMVIQNPRYQVTQFGKPVTLSCSQTLNHNVMYWYQQKSSQAPKLLFHYYDKDFNNEADTPDNFQSRRPNTSFCFLDIRSPGLGDTAMYLCATNRDSQETQYFGPGTRLLVL.

CDR3 coding DNA: TGTGCCAGCAGTTACCCCCCCAGGACAGGGATCTCCTACGAGCAGTACTTC. Its protein product is CASSYPPRTGISYEQYF. The chain recombines TRBV6-2 or TRBV6-3 with TRBJ2-7; 8 bases match TRBD1. Germline trimming cut 2 bases from V and 0 bases from J; bases unmatched to any gene: 9. Germline CDR1 reads MNHEY; CDR2 reads SVGEGT. This CDR3 comprises 17 residues.

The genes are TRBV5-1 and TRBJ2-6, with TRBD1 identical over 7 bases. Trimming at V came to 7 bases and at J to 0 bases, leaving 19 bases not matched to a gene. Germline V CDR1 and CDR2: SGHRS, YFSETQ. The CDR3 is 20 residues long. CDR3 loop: CASFARARGGLGSGANVLTF. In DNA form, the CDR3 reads TGCGCCAGCTTTGCCCGCGCAAGAGGGGGCTTGGGCTCTGGGGCCAACGTCCTGACTTTC.